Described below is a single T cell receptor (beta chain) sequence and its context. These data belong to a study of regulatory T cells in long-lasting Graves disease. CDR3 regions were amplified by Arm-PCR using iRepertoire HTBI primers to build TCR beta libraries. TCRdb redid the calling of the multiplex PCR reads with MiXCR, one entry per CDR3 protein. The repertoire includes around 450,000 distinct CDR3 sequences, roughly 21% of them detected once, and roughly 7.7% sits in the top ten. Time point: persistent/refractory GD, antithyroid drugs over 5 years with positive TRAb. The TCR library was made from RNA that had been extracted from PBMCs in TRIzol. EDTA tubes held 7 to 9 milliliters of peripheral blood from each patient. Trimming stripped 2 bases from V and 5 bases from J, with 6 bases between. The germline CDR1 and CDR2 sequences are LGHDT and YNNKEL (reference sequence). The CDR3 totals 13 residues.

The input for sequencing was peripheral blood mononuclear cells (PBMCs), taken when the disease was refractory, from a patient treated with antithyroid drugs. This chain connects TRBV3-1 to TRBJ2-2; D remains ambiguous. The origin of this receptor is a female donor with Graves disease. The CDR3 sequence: CASSQTQTGELFF. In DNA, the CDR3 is TGTGCCAGCAGCCAAACCCAAACCGGGGAGCTGTTTTTT.